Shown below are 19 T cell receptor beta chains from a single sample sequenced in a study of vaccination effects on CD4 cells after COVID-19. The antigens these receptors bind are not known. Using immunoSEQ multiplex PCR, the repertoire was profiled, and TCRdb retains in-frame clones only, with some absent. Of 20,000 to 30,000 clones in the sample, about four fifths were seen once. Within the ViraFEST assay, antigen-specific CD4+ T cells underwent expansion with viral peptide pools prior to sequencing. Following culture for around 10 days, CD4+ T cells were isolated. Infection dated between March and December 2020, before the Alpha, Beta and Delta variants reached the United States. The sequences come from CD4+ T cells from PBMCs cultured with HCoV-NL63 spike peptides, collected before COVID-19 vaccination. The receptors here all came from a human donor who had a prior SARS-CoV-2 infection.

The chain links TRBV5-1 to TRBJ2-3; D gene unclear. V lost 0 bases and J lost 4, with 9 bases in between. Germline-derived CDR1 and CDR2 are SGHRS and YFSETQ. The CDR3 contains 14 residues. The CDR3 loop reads CASSLGLSADTQYF. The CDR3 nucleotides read TGCGCCAGCAGCTTGGGTCTTTCCGCAGATACGCAGTATTTT.

This CDR3 is CSADRETQYF. CDR3 sequence (DNA): TGCAGTGCTGACCGAGAGACCCAGTACTTC. V and J are TRBV20-1 and TRBJ2-5; the D is unclear. The CDR3 is made up of 10 amino acids. V gave up 5 bases and J gave up 4 bases, with 5 bases separating them. Germline CDR1 is DFQATT and CDR2 is SNEGSKA (reference sequence).

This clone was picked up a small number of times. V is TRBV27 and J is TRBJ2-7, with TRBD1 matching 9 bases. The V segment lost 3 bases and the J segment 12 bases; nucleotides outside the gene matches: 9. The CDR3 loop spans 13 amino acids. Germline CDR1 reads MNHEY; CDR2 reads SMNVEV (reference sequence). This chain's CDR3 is CASSLGQGAPLYF. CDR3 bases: TGTGCCAGCAGTTTGGGACAGGGTGCTCCCTTGTACTTC.

In DNA form, the CDR3 reads TGCGCCAGCAGCCAAGACCATGAGGGGAGGTATGGCTACACCTTC. Protein product: CASSQDHEGRYGYTF. The chain links TRBV4-3 to TRBJ1-2; perhaps TRBD1 as D (5 bases). Trimming took off 0 bases at V and 5 bases at J, with 13 bases between the two ends. This CDR3 contains 15 residues. The germline gives CDR1 LGHNA, CDR2 YSLEER.

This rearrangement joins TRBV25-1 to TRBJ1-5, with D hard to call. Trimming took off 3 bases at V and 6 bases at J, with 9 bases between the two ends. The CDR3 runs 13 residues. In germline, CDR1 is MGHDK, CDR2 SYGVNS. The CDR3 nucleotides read TGTGCCAGCAGTGACAGCCCAGGTCAGCCCCAGCATTTT. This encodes CASSDSPGQPQHF.

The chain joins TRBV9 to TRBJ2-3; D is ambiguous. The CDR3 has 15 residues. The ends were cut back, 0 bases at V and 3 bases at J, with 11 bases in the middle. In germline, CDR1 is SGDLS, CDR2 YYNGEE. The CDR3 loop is CASSVGNHETDTQYF. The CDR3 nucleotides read TGTGCCAGCAGCGTAGGGAATCACGAGACAGATACGCAGTATTTT. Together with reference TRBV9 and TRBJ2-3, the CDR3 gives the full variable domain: DSGVTQTPKHLITATGQRVTLRCSPRSGDLSVYWYQQSLDQGLQFLIQYYNGEERAKGNILERFSAQQFPDLHSELNLSSLELGDSALYFCASSVGNHETDTQYFGPGTRLTVL.

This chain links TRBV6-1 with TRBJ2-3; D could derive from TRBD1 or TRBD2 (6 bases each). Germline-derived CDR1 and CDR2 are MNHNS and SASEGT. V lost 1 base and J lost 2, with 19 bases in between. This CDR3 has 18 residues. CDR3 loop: CASSEDPGGQIYTDTQYF. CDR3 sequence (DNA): TGTGCCAGCAGTGAAGACCCCGGGGGCCAGATATACACAGATACGCAGTATTTT.

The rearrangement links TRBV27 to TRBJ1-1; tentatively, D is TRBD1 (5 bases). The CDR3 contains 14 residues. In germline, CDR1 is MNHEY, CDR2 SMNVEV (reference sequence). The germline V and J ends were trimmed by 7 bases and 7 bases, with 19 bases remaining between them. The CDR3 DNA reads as TGTGCCAGCACCTTAATCGGGCAGGGAGTTGAAGCTTTCTTT. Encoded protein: CASTLIGQGVEAFF.

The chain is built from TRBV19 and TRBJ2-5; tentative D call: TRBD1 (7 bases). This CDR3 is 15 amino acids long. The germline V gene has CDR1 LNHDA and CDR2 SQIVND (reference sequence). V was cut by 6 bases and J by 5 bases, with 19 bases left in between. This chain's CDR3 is CASSPSEGARETQYF. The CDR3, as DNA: TGTGCCAGTAGCCCCTCGGAGGGGGCGCGGGAGACCCAGTACTTC.

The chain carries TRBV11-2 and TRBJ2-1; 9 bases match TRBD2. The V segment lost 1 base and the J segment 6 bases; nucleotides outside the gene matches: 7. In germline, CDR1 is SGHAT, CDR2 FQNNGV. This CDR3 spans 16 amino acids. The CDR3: CASSLGGPSGINEQFF. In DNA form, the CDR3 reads TGTGCCAGCAGCTTAGGGGGCCCTAGCGGGATCAATGAGCAGTTCTTC.

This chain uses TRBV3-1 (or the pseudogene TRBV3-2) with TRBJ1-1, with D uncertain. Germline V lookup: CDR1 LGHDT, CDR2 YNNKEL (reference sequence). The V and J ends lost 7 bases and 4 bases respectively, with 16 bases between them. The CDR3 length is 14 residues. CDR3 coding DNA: TGTGCCAGCACCACGAATCGGGGAGGCACTGAAGCTTTCTTT. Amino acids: CASTTNRGGTEAFF.

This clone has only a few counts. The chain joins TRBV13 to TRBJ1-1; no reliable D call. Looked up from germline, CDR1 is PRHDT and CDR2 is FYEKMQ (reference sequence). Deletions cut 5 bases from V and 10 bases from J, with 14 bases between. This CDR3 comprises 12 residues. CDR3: CASSASKEVAFF. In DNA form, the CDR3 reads TGTGCCAGCAGCGCTAGCAAGGAGGTAGCTTTCTTT. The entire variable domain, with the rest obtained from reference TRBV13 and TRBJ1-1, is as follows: AAGVIQSPRHLIKEKRETATLKCYPIPRHDTVYWYQQGPGQDPQFLISFYEKMQSDKGSIPDRFSAQQFSDYHSELNMSSLELGDSALYFCASSASKEVAFFGQGTRLTVV.

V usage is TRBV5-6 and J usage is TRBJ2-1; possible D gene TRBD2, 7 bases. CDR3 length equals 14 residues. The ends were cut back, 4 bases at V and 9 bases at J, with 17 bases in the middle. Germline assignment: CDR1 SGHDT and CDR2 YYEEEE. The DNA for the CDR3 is TGTGCCAGCAGCCCGGCCGGGGGGCGGGGTGAGCAGTTCTTC. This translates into CASSPAGGRGEQFF.

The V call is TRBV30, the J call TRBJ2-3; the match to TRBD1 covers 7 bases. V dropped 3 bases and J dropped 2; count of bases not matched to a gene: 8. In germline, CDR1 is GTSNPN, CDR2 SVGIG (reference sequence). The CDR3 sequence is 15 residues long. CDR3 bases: TGTGCCTGGAGAACCCCCAGGGGGACCACAGATACGCAGTATTTT. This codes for CAWRTPRGTTDTQYF.

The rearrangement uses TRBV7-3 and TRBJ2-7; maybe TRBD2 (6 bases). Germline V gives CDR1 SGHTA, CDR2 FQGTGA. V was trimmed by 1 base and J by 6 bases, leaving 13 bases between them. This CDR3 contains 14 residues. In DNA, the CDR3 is TGTGCCAGCAGCTTAATGGCGGGGCTGGGCGAGCAGTACTTC. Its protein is CASSLMAGLGEQYF.

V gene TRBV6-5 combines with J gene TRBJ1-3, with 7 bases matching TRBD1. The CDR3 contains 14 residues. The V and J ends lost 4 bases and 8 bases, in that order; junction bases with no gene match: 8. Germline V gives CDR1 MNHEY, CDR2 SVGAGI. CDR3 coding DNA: TGTGCCAGCAGTTTCGGGACAGCATTTGACACCATATATTTT. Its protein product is CASSFGTAFDTIYF.

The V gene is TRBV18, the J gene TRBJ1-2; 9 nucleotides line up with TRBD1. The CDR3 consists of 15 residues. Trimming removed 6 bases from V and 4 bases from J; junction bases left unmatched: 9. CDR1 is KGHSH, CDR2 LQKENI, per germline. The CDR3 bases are TGTGCCAGCTCGCTTACGGGACAGGGCCTCTATGGCTACACCTTC. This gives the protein CASSLTGQGLYGYTF.

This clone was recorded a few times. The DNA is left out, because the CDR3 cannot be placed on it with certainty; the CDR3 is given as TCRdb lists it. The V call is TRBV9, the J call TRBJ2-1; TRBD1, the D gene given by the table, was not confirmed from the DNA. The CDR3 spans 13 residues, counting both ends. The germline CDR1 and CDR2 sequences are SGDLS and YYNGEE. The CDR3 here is CASSVVGQGAAFF.

The CDR3 loop reads CASSQPGTSGSYNEQFF. The DNA for the CDR3 is TGTGCCAGCAGTCAACCCGGGACTAGCGGGAGTTACAATGAGCAGTTCTTC. The chain combines TRBV6-6 with TRBJ2-1; 14 nucleotides line up with TRBD2. This CDR3 has 17 residues. Per germline, CDR1 MNHNY and CDR2 SVGAGI (reference sequence). The junction had 7 bases not matched to a gene; V was cut back by 5 bases and J by 4 bases.